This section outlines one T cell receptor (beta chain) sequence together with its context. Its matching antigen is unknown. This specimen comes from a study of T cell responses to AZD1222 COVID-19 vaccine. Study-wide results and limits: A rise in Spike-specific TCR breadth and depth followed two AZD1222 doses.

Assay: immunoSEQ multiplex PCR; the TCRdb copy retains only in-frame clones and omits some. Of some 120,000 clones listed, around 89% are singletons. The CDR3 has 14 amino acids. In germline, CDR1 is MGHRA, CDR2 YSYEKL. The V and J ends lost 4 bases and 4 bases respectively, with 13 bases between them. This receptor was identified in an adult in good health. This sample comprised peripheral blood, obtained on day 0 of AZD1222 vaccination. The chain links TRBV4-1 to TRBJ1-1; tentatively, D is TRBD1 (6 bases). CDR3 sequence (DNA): TGCGCCAGCAGCCTAGTTTGGGGGCTCACTGAAGCTTTCTTT. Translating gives CASSLVWGLTEAFF.